This T cell receptor (beta chain) was recovered during a study of early T cells in non-severe SARS-CoV-2 infection. V was pared by 3 bases and J by 4 bases, with 12 bases between. The CDR3 is 14 residues long. Germline V lookup: CDR1 KGHSH, CDR2 LQKENI. Individual cDNA molecules received unique molecular identifiers. TCRdb used MiXCR to reprocess the 5' RACE reads, holding one entry per CDR3 protein. Among around 39,000 distinct CDR3 sequences listed, 5% to 6% were seen once. A few counts support this clonotype. This sample comprised whole blood, obtained at baseline. The chain combines TRBV18 with TRBJ1-2; D might be TRBD1 (5 bases). This TCR was sampled from an adult who was a healthcare worker with PCR-confirmed SARS-CoV-2 infection or an uninfected control (not recorded which). The CDR3 nucleotides are TGTGCCAGCTCACCCGGGACGGAATCCTATGGCTACACCTTC. It encodes CASSPGTESYGYTF.